The 20 T cell receptor beta chains below were found in one sample sequenced in a study of CD8+ T cells in alopecia areata (dated by TCRdb to the late 2010s). Sample treatment or condition, as interpreted from the label and publication: oral pan-JAK inhibitor, 5-10 mg twice daily. The method was the immunoSEQ multiplex PCR assay. RNA was extracted from all samples and reverse transcribed into cDNA, which served as template for TCR sequencing. In its TCRdb copy, this immuneACCESS table keeps in-frame sequences only and misses some clones. Where compared with another copy, unresolved V genes explain less than half of these, and the others have no known cause. The sample yields 150,000 to 200,000 clones; around three fifths were counted once. 1.3% of the sample rests with the top ten. The material was CD4+ T cells sorted from blood, obtained at approximately week 49, from a patient treated with tofacitinib. All receptors come from a human donor with alopecia areata.

This clone was counted between two and nine times. The chain couples TRBV30 to TRBJ2-7; D is unclear. Per germline, CDR1 GTSNPN and CDR2 SVGIG (reference sequence). V gave up 4 bases and J gave up 2 bases, with 15 bases separating them. CDR3 length: 14 residues. The CDR3 nucleotides are TGTGCCTGGACACCTTTATCCAGAGCCTACGAGCAGTACTTC. This codes for CAWTPLSRAYEQYF.

The chain has TRBV6-6 and TRBJ2-5; 7 positions match TRBD1. With V trimmed by 4 bases and J by 1 base, 9 bases remained unmatched. Per the germline V gene, CDR1 is MNHNY and CDR2 is SVGAGI (reference sequence). CDR3 length: 16 amino acids. The CDR3 sequence: CASSSHRQGRQETQYF. CDR3 nucleotide sequence: TGTGCCAGCAGTTCGCACCGACAGGGCCGCCAAGAGACCCAGTACTTC.

This clone was observed a few times. V usage is TRBV6-1 and J usage is TRBJ2-1; D assignment may be TRBD1 or TRBD2 (5 bases each). CDR3 length: 14 amino acids. The germline V gene encodes CDR1 MNHNS and CDR2 SASEGT. The V gene lost 4 bases and the J gene lost 4 bases, with 11 bases spanning the gap. The CDR3, as DNA: TGTGCCAGCAGTGGACAGCCGGGGTACAATGAGCAGTTCTTC. This encodes CASSGQPGYNEQFF.

This chain uses TRBV5-1 with TRBJ2-3; 7 positions agree with TRBD2. The germline gives CDR1 SGHRS, CDR2 YFSETQ. This CDR3 region has 15 residues. The J segment lost 0 bases and the V segment lost 2 bases, leaving 3 bases of the junction unmatched. CDR3 in DNA: TGCGCCAGCAGCTTAGCGGGGAGTAGCACAGATACGCAGTATTTT. This gives the protein CASSLAGSSTDTQYF.

A remark on this clone: Mismatch with germline at one junction end may stem from a read error. The CDR3 DNA follows: TGCAGCGTTGAAACTTCAGGGTCCTCCAATGAGCAGTTCTTC. Translated, it gives CSVETSGSSNEQFF. The genes are TRBV29-1 and TRBJ2-1, with D maybe TRBD1 (5 bases). This CDR3 is built from 14 residues. Germline CDR1 SQVTM, CDR2 ANQGSEA.

The chain couples TRBV30 to TRBJ2-2, with TRBD1 matching 7 bases. CDR1 is GTSNPN and CDR2 is SVGIG in the germline V gene (reference sequence). Trimming cost V 7 bases and J 2 bases; bases outside gene matches: 7. The CDR3 is made up of 14 amino acids. The CDR3 region is CAYTGQLNTGELFF. DNA of the CDR3: TGTGCCTATACGGGACAGCTAAACACCGGGGAGCTGTTTTTT. The whole variable domain, filled in from reference TRBV30 and TRBJ2-2, reads SQTIHQWPATLVQPVGSPLSLECTVEGTSNPNLYWYRQAAGRGLQLLFYSVGIGQISSEVPQNLSASRPQDRQFILSSKKLLLSDSGFYLCAYTGQLNTGELFFGEGSRLTVL.

V usage is TRBV5-1 and J usage is TRBJ1-1, with TRBD1 as a possible D gene (5 bases). This CDR3 is built from 16 residues. From germline, CDR1 is SGHRS and CDR2 YFSETQ. With 4 bases removed from V and 1 base from J, the gap between germline ends came to 17 bases. The CDR3 region has the DNA TGCGCCAGCAGCCCCTCTTCCGGGACGCAGAACACTGAAGCTTTCTTT. It yields the protein CASSPSSGTQNTEAFF.

This chain links TRBV4-3 with TRBJ2-6, with D perhaps TRBD1 (5 bases). CDR1 and CDR2 from the germline V gene are LGHNA and YSLEER. Deletions cut 4 bases from V and 0 bases from J, with 7 bases between. There are 15 residues in the CDR3. CDR3 loop: CASSPQGSGANVLTF. In DNA, the CDR3 is TGCGCCAGCAGCCCCCAGGGCTCTGGGGCCAACGTCCTGACTTTC.

This chain uses TRBV15 with TRBJ2-1; TRBD2 might be the D (5 bases). Germline loops: CDR1 LNHNV, CDR2 YYDKDF (reference sequence). The CDR3 is 14 amino acids. With 0 bases removed from V and 7 bases from J, the gap between germline ends came to 10 bases. CDR3 sequence: CATSRDWWRNEQFF. The CDR3 DNA reads as TGTGCCACCAGCAGAGATTGGTGGAGGAATGAGCAGTTCTTC.

V gene TRBV30 combines with J gene TRBJ1-3; D perhaps matches TRBD1 (5 bases). CDR3 size: 14 residues. V lost 2 bases to trimming and J lost 4 bases, with 12 bases between them. CDR1 and CDR2 (germline): GTSNPN, SVGIG (reference sequence). The CDR3 protein is CAWSIAGSGNTIYF. For the CDR3, the DNA is TGTGCCTGGAGTATAGCAGGGTCGGGAAACACCATATATTTT.

The rearrangement links TRBV7-3 to TRBJ2-5, with TRBD1 identical over 7 bases. From germline, CDR1 is SGHTA and CDR2 FQGTGA. The CDR3 covers 13 residues. Trimming took 6 bases from V and 4 from J; bases not matched to a gene: 5. Written as DNA, the CDR3 is TGTGCCAGCAGTTCAAGACAGGGAGAGACCCAGTACTTC. Encoded protein: CASSSRQGETQYF. The whole variable domain, remainder taken from reference TRBV7-3 and TRBJ2-5, is GAGVSQTPSNKVTEKGKYVELRCDPISGHTALYWYRQSLGQGPEFLIYFQGTGAADDSGLPNDRFFAVRPEGSVSTLKIQRTERGDSAVYLCASSSRQGETQYFGPGTRLLVL.

This clone was detected once. The same CDR3 also results from other DNA sequences found in this sample. CDR3 region: CASRSAGHDTDTQYF. DNA for the CDR3: TGCGCCAGCAGGTCCGCGGGGCACGACACAGATACGCAGTATTTT. V is TRBV5-1 and J is TRBJ2-3; the D gene is possibly TRBD2 (6 bases). The V end lost 5 bases, the J end lost 2 bases, and 15 bases lay between the germline ends. Germline V gene sequence: CDR1 SGHRS, CDR2 YFSETQ. CDR3 size: 15 residues.

J is TRBJ2-3 and V is TRBV30; D may be TRBD1 (6 bases). CDR3 length equals 12 residues. Germline values: CDR1 GTSNPN, CDR2 SVGIG (reference sequence). With 7 bases removed from V and 0 bases from J, the gap between germline ends came to 8 bases. The CDR3: CAYGQSTDTQYF. The CDR3 DNA follows: TGTGCCTATGGACAGAGCACAGATACGCAGTATTTT.

The chain combines TRBV9 with TRBJ2-6, with D hard to call. CDR3 length: 14 residues. V was cut by 4 bases and J by 2 bases, with 7 bases left in between. From germline, CDR1 is SGDLS and CDR2 YYNGEE. The CDR3 nucleotides are TGTGCCAGCAGCTTTAAAACTGGGGCCAACGTCCTGACTTTC. As protein: CASSFKTGANVLTF.

The rearrangement links TRBV5-1 to TRBJ1-2; D is unresolved. Per germline, CDR1 SGHRS and CDR2 YFSETQ. V dropped 0 bases and J dropped 8 bases, with 8 bases sitting between them. The CDR3 consists of 12 residues. CDR3 in amino acids: CASSLDFGGYTF. CDR3 bases: TGCGCCAGCAGCTTGGACTTCGGAGGCTACACCTTC.

The chain combines TRBV6-6 with TRBJ2-3, with no clear D. The V end was cut by 6 bases, the J end by 1 base, with 8 bases between. Germline V gene data show CDR1 as MNHNY and CDR2 as SVGAGI (reference sequence). The CDR3 length is 13 residues. Here the CDR3 reads CASRTDGTDTQYF. CDR3 sequence (DNA): TGTGCCAGCAGAACGGATGGCACAGATACGCAGTATTTT.

This chain joins TRBV7-9 and TRBJ2-1; the D is unclear. V was cut by 0 bases and J by 6 bases, with 9 bases left in between. The germline V gene encodes CDR1 SEHNR and CDR2 FQNEAQ (reference sequence). The CDR3 extends over 14 amino acids. The chain's CDR3 is CASSLALTANEQFF. The CDR3 DNA sequence: TGTGCCAGCAGCTTAGCTTTAACAGCCAATGAGCAGTTCTTC. The full variable domain, in which reference TRBV7-9 and TRBJ2-1 provide the parts outside the CDR3, is DTGVSQNPRHKITKRGQNVTFRCDPISEHNRLYWYRQTLGQGPEFLTYFQNEAQLEKSRLLSDRFSAERPKGSFSTLEIQRTEQGDSAMYLCASSLALTANEQFFGPGTRLTVL.

The CDR3 DNA is TGTGCCTGGGGTTTGCCCGCATCCACAGATACGCAGTATTTT. This gives the protein CAWGLPASTDTQYF. The chain has TRBV30 and TRBJ2-3; D remains unclear. This CDR3 region has 14 residues. Germline V lookup: CDR1 GTSNPN, CDR2 SVGIG (reference sequence). Trimming took 5 bases from V and 2 from J, leaving 14 bases between them.

This clone has a handful of counts. The chain is built from TRBV7-9 and TRBJ2-1; 11 bases are shared with TRBD2. The CDR3 is 15 residues long. From germline, CDR1 is SEHNR and CDR2 FQNEAQ (reference sequence). V was clipped by 5 bases and J by 4 bases; unmatched bases: 4. CDR3 DNA sequence: TGTGCCAGCAGCAAAGCTAGCGGGGGGTACAATGAGCAGTTCTTC. Translated: CASSKASGGYNEQFF.

CDR3 nucleotide sequence: TGTGCCAGCGGGAGGGGGGCGGATGAAAAACTGTTTTTT. Its protein is CASGRGADEKLFF. This chain joins TRBV6-6 and TRBJ1-4; TRBD1 is a possible D gene (6 bases). In germline, CDR1 is MNHNY, CDR2 SVGAGI (reference sequence). The CDR3 sequence is 13 residues long. Trimming removed 8 bases from V and 6 bases from J, with 13 bases in between.